Below, 18 T cell receptor beta chains from the same sample are listed, as sequenced in a study of molecular identifiers for immune sequencing clone quantification. TCRdb re-derived calls from the PCR reads in MiXCR, one entry per CDR3 protein. The sample includes around 460,000 distinct CDR3 sequences, around 25% seen only once; the top ten take under 0.8%. Sequencing was done on a sample of naive CD8+ T cells from blood, with Jurkat cell RNA spiked in. The subset was: FACS-sorted CD8+CD4-CCR7+CD45RA+ naive T cells. These TCRs come from a human donor in good health. Some libraries in this study had Jurkat cell RNA spiked in.

This clonotype has a count of ten or more. This chain joins TRBV7-2 and TRBJ2-4; TRBD2 aligns across 8 bases. The CDR3 runs 18 residues. Germline V gives CDR1 SGHTA, CDR2 FQGNSA. With 0 bases clipped from V and 8 bases from J, the junction kept 15 bases outside the gene matches. The CDR3 bases are TGTGCCAGCAGCTTAGCGCGGCTAGCGGGCCAGGATTTTGACATTCAGTACTTC. Protein: CASSLARLAGQDFDIQYF. Filled out from reference TRBV7-2 and TRBJ2-4, the complete variable domain reads GAGVSQSPSNKVTEKGKDVELRCDPISGHTALYWYRQSLGQGLEFLIYFQGNSAPDKSGLPSDRFSAERTGGSVSTLTIQRTQQEDSAVYLCASSLARLAGQDFDIQYFGAGTRLSVL.

This clonotype came up many times. The chain joins TRBV7-9 to TRBJ2-6; D unresolved. The V end was cut by 5 bases, the J end by 0 bases, with 11 bases between. The germline V gene has CDR1 SEHNR and CDR2 FQNEAQ (reference sequence). The CDR3 is 16 residues long. CDR3 sequence (DNA): TGTGCCAGCAGCCAACCCTCTATCTCTGGGGCCAACGTCCTGACTTTC. Encoded protein: CASSQPSISGANVLTF.

In the case of this clonotype: A much bigger clone sits one base away, suggesting this may be a read error. The rearrangement joins TRBV28 to TRBJ1-4; possible D gene TRBD1, 6 bases. This CDR3 has 14 amino acids. CDR1 and CDR2 (germline): MDHEN, SYDVKM. Here the CDR3 reads CASSSPGELEKLIF. DNA for the CDR3: TGTGCCAGCAGTTCCCCAGGGGAGTTGGAAAAACTGATTTTT. Based on the CDR3 plus reference TRBV28 and TRBJ1-4, the full variable domain is DVKVTQSSRYLVKRTGEKVFLECVQDMDHENMFWYRQDPGLGLRLIYFSYDVKMKEKGDIPEGYSVSREKKERFSLILESASTNQTSMYLCASSSPGELEKLIFGSGTQLSVL.

A remark on this clonotype: A much more abundant neighbour one base away suggests this may be a read error. This CDR3 reads CVSTGTERMHNEQFF. Written as DNA, the CDR3 is TGTGTTAGCACCGGGACAGAGCGAATGCACAATGAGCAGTTCTTC. The chain carries TRBV7-9 and TRBJ2-1; 7 positions agree with TRBD1. Germline assignment: CDR1 SEHNR and CDR2 FQNEAQ (reference sequence). The CDR3 contains 15 residues.

This clonotype has at least ten counts. This chain uses TRBV29-1 with TRBJ1-1; D perhaps matches TRBD1 (5 bases). V lost 7 bases to trimming and J lost 0 bases, with 12 bases between them. Per the germline V gene, CDR1 is SQVTM and CDR2 is ANQGSEA. This CDR3 is 13 amino acids long. The CDR3 region is CSAVGALNTEAFF. CDR3 nucleotides: TGCAGCGCCGTTGGGGCGCTGAACACTGAAGCTTTCTTT.

Worth noting for this clonotype: A much more abundant neighbour one base away suggests this may be a read error. The chain recombines TRBV4-3 with TRBJ2-4; D remains ambiguous. Germline CDR1 reads LGHNA; CDR2 reads YSLEER. The V and J ends lost 0 bases and 12 bases respectively, with 9 bases between them. The CDR3 loop spans 12 amino acids. CDR3: CASSQDKRNQYF. Written as DNA, the CDR3 is TGCGCCAGCAGCCAAGATAAAAGGAATCAGTACTTC.

The sample holds many counts of this clonotype. This rearrangement joins TRBV19 to TRBJ1-5, with D tentatively TRBD1 (6 bases). This CDR3 region has 13 residues. Looked up from germline, CDR1 is LNHDA and CDR2 is SQIVND (reference sequence). V lost 4 bases, J lost 12 bases, and 16 bases lay in between. This CDR3 reads CASSNHDRIGQHF. The DNA for the CDR3 is TGTGCCAGTAGTAACCATGACAGGATTGGCCAGCATTTT.

This clonotype was seen many times. The chain recombines TRBV7-8 with TRBJ2-3, with TRBD2 identical over 11 bases. V lost 1 base and J lost 0; bases outside the gene matches: 6. The CDR3 length is 18 residues. CDR1 SGHVS and CDR2 FQNEAQ come from the germline V gene. CDR3 amino acids: CASSLELAGAHSTDTQYF. The CDR3 DNA reads as TGTGCCAGCAGCTTAGAACTAGCGGGGGCCCATAGCACAGATACGCAGTATTTT.

The genes are TRBV21-1 and TRBJ2-7; TRBD1 reflects the table's D call only, with no check against the DNA. TRBV21-1 represents a pseudogene. There are 16 residues in the CDR3. For the CDR3, the DNA is TGTGCCAGCAGCCTCCAAAGCCCCGTACTCTCCTGCGAGCAGTACTTC. Its translation: CASSLQSPVLSCEQYF.

This clonotype has only a few counts. This sequence joins TRBV28 and TRBJ2-2; D not certain. V lost 4 bases and J lost 3, with 12 bases in between. The CDR3 is made up of 15 amino acids. The germline V gene encodes CDR1 MDHEN and CDR2 SYDVKM. The CDR3: CASSSPGSYTGELFF. For the CDR3, the DNA is TGTGCCAGCAGTTCCCCGGGCAGCTACACCGGGGAGCTGTTTTTT. Using reference TRBV28 and TRBJ2-2 for the parts outside the CDR3, the full variable domain is DVKVTQSSRYLVKRTGEKVFLECVQDMDHENMFWYRQDPGLGLRLIYFSYDVKMKEKGDIPEGYSVSREKKERFSLILESASTNQTSMYLCASSSPGSYTGELFFGEGSRLTVL.

Of note for this clonotype: A read error is possible here, since a much larger clone lies one base away. The chain employs TRBV28 and TRBJ1-4; D is unresolved. Between the trimmed V and J ends, which lost 5 bases and 4 bases, there was a span of 14 bases. Per germline, CDR1 MDHEN and CDR2 SYDVKM. The CDR3 sequence is 15 residues long. The CDR3: CASSPGRFFNEKLFF. The CDR3 bases are TGTGCCAGCAGTCCCGGACGGTTTTTTAATGAAAAACTGTTTTTT.

This clonotype appeared a few times. Its ends do not fully match the called genes, so a read error is possible. The rearrangement links TRBV20-1 to TRBJ2-7; 7 nucleotides agree with TRBD1. The germline CDR1 and CDR2 sequences are DFQATT and SNEGSKA (reference sequence). This CDR3 is built from 13 residues. CDR3 in amino acids: CSARDPLTGQNLF. Here the CDR3 DNA reads TGCAGTGCTAGAGATCCCTTAACGGGACAGAACCTATTC.

This clonotype was seen at least ten times. For the CDR3, the DNA is TGCGCCAGCAGACCCACTGGACTAGCGAGCTACAATGAGCAGTTCTTC. Amino acid sequence: CASRPTGLASYNEQFF. The chain employs TRBV4-1 and TRBJ2-1, with 9 bases that match TRBD2. Germline CDR1 reads MGHRA; CDR2 reads YSYEKL. The junction had 9 bases not matched to a gene; V was cut back by 6 bases and J by 3 bases. The CDR3 consists of 16 residues.

The V gene is TRBV4-1, the J gene TRBJ1-4, with 8 nucleotides matching TRBD1. The trim removed 5 bases at V and 2 bases at J, leaving 4 bases unmatched. Germline lookup yields CDR1 MGHRA and CDR2 YSYEKL. The CDR3 consists of 15 residues. The CDR3 coding sequence is TGCGCCAGCAGCGGACAGGGCTGGACTAATGAAAAACTGTTTTTT. It codes for CASSGQGWTNEKLFF.

This clonotype was found a few times. The CDR3 region has the DNA TGTGCCTGGAGTGTGGGCCTAAACGGAGCTTTCTTT. It yields the protein CAWSVGLNGAFF. The chain recombines TRBV30 with TRBJ1-1; D unclear. There are 12 residues in the CDR3. The V gene's germline CDR1 is GTSNPN and CDR2 SVGIG (reference sequence). The V and J ends lost 0 bases and 10 bases respectively, with 12 bases between them.

About this clonotype: This may be a read error: a much more frequent sequence differs by one nucleotide. This chain connects TRBV20-1 to TRBJ2-7; TRBD2 matches at 8 bases. Germline V CDR1 and CDR2: DFQATT, SNEGSKA (reference sequence). V gave up 3 bases and J gave up 0 bases; unmatched junction bases: 4. The CDR3 is 14 amino acids. In DNA, the CDR3 is TGCAGTGCTAGGCCTAGCGGGCGCTCCTACGAGCAGTACTTC. Encoded protein: CSARPSGRSYEQYF.

This clonotype was observed a handful of times. The J gene is TRBJ2-5, the V gene TRBV20-1, with 10 bases identical to TRBD2. The J segment lost 4 bases and the V segment lost 6 bases, leaving 5 bases of the junction unmatched. Germline V CDR1 and CDR2: DFQATT, SNEGSKA (reference sequence). The CDR3 length is 13 residues. CDR3 amino acids: CSARPSGGETQYF. CDR3 nucleotides: TGCAGTGCCCGCCCTAGCGGGGGAGAGACCCAGTACTTC.

At least ten counts were recorded for this clonotype. For the CDR3, the DNA is TGTGCCAGCAGTGAAAAAGGCGCCTTTGGCTACACCTTC. This encodes CASSEKGAFGYTF. The chain links TRBV2 to TRBJ1-2, with D uncertain. There are 13 residues in the CDR3. V was cut by 2 bases and J by 7 bases, with 11 bases left in between. Germline CDR1 is SNHLY and CDR2 is FYNNEI.